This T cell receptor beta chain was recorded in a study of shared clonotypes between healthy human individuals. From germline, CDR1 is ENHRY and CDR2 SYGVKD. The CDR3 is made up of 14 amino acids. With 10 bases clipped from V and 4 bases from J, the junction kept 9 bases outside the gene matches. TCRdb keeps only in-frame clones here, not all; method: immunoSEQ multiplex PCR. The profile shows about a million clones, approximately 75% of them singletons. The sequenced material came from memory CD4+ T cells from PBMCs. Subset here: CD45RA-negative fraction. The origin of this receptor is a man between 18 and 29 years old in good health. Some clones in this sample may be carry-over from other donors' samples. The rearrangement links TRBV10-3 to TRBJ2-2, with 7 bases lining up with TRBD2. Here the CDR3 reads CATAAGVVTGELFF. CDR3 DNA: TGTGCCACCGCCGCGGGAGTGGTCACCGGGGAGCTGTTTTTT.